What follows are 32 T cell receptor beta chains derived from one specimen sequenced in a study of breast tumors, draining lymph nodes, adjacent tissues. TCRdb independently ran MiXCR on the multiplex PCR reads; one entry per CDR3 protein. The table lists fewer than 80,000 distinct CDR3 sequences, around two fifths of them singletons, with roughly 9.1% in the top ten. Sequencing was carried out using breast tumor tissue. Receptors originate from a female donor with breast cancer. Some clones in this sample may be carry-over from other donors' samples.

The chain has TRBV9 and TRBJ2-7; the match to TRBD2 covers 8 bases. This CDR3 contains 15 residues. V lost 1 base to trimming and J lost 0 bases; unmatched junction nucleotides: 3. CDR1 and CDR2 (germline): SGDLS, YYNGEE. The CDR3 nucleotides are TGTGCCAGCAGCGTACAAACTAGCGGCTCCTACGAGCAGTACTTC. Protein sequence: CASSVQTSGSYEQYF.

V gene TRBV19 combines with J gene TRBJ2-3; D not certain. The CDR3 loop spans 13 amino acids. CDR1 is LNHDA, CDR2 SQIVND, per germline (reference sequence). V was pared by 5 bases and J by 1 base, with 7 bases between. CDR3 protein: CASSLQGTDTQYF. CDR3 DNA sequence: TGTGCCAGTAGTCTGCAGGGCACAGATACGCAGTATTTT.

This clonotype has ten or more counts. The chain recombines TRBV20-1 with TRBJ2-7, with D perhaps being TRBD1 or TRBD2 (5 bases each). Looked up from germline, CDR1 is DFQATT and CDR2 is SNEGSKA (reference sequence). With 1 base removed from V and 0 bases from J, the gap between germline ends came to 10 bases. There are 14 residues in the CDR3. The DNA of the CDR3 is TGCAGTGCTAGAGTCTCCGGGACCTCCTACGAGCAGTACTTC. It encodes CSARVSGTSYEQYF.

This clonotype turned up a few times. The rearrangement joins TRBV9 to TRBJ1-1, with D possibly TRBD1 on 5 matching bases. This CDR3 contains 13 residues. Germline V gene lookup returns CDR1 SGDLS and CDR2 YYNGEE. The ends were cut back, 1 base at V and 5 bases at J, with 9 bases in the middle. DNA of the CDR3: TGTGCCAGCAGCGTATCAGGGACGACTGAAGCTTTCTTT. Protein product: CASSVSGTTEAFF.

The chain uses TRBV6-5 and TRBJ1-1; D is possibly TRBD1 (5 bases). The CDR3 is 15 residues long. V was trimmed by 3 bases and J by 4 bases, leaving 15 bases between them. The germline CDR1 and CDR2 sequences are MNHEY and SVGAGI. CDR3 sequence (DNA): TGTGCCAGCAGTTATCTCCCCCCAGGGTCCACTGAAGCTTTCTTT. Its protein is CASSYLPPGSTEAFF.

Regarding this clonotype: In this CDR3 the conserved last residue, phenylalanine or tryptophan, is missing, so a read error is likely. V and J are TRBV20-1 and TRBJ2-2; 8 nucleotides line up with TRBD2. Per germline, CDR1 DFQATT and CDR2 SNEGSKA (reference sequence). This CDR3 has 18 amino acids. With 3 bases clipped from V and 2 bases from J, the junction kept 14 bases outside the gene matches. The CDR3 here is CSARDLGVAGPNTGELFL. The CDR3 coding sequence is TGCAGTGCTAGGGATCTCGGGGTAGCGGGGCCTAACACCGGGGAGCTGTTTCTT.

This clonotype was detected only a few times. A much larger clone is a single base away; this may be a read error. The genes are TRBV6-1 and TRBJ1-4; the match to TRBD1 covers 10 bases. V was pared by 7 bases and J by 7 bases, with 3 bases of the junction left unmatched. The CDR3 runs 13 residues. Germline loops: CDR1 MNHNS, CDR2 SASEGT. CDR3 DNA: TGTGCCAGCACGCGACAGGGGGCTGAAAAACTGTTTTTT. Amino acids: CASTRQGAEKLFF.

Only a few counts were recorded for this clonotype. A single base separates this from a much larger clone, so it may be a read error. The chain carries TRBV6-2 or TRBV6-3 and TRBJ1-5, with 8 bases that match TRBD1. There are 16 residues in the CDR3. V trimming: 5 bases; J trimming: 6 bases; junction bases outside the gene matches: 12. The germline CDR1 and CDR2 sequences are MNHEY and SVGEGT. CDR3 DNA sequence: TGTGCCAGCAGTCACTGGCTCAGGGGGCTACCTCAGCCCCAGCATTTT. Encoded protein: CASSHWLRGLPQPQHF.

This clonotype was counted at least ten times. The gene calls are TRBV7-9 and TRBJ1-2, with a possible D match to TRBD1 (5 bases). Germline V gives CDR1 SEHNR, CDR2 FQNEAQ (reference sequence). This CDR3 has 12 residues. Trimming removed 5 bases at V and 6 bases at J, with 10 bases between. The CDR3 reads CASSHQGDGYTF. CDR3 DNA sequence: TGTGCCAGCAGCCACCAGGGAGATGGCTACACCTTC.

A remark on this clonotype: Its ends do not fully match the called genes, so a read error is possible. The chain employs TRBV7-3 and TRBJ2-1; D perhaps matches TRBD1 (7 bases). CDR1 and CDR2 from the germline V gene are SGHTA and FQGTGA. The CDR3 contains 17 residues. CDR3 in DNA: TGTGCTAGCAGCTTAACCGGGCTCAGCAGGGGGGTCAATGAGCAGTTCTTC. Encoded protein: CASSLTGLSRGVNEQFF.

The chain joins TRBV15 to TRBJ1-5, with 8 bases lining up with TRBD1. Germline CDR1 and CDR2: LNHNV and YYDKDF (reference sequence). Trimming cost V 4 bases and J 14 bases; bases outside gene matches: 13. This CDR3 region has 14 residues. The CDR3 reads CATSNNRQGAGEHF. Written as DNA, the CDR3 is TGTGCCACCAGCAATAACAGGCAGGGGGCCGGTGAGCATTTT.

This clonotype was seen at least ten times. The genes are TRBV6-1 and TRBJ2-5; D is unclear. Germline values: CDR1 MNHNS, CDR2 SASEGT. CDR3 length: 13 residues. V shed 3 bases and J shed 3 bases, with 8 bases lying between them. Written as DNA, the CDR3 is TGTGCCAGCAGTGATTGGGTCAAAGAGACCCAGTACTTC. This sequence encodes CASSDWVKETQYF.

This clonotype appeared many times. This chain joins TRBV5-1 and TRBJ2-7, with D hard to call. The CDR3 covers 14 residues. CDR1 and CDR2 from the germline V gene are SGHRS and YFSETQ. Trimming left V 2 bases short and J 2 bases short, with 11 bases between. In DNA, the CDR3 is TGCGCCAGCAGCTTTTGGGCAGCCACCTACGAGCAGTACTTC. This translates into CASSFWAATYEQYF. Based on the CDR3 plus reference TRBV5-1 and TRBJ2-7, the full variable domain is KAGVTQTPRYLIKTRGQQVTLSCSPISGHRSVSWYQQTPGQGLQFLFEYFSETQRNKGNFPGRFSGRQFSNSRSEMNVSTLELGDSALYLCASSFWAATYEQYFGPGTRLTVT.

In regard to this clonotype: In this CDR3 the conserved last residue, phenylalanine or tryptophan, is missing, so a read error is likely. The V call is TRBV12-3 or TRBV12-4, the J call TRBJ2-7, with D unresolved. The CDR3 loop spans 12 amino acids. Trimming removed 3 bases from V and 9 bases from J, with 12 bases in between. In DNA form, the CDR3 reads TGTGCCAGCAGTTTGCTGGCGAGAGGGCAGTACTCC. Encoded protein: CASSLLARGQYS.

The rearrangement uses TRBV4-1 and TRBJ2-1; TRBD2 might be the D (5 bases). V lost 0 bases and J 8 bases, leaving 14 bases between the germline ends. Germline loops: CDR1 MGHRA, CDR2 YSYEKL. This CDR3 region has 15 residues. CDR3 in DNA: TGCGCCAGCAGCCAAGAATCCGGAGGCGGTGATGAGCAGTTCTTC. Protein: CASSQESGGGDEQFF.

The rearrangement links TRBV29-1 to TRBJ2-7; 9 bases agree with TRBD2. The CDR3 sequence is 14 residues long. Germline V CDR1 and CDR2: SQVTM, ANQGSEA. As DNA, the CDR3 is TGCAGTGCTAGGCGTAGCGGGGGTTCATACGAGCAGTACTTC. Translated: CSARRSGGSYEQYF.

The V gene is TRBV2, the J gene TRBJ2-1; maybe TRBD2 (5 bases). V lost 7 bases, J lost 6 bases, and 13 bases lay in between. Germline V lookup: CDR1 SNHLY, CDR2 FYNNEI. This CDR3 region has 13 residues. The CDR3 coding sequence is TGTGCCAGCATTAAAAGGACTGGCAATGAGCAGTTCTTC. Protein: CASIKRTGNEQFF.

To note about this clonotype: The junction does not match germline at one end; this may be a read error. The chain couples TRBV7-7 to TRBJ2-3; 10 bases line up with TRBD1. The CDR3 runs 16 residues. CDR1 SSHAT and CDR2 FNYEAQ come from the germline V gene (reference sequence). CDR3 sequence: CASSAGQGGSYNEQYF. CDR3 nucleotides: TGTGCTAGCAGCGCCGGACAGGGGGGGTCCTACAATGAGCAGTATTTT.

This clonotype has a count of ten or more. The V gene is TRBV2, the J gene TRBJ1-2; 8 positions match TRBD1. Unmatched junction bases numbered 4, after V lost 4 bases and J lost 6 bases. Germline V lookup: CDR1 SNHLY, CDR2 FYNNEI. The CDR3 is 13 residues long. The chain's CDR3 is CASSGTGFDGYTF. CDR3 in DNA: TGTGCCAGCAGTGGGACAGGGTTCGATGGCTACACCTTC.

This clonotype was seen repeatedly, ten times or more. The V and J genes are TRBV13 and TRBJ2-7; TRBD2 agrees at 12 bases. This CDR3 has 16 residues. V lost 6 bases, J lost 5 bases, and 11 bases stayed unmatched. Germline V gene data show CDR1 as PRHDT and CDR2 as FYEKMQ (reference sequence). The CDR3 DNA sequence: TGTGCCAGCAGAAGGGGTCTAGCGGGGGGGCCCCACGAGCAGTACTTC. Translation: CASRRGLAGGPHEQYF.

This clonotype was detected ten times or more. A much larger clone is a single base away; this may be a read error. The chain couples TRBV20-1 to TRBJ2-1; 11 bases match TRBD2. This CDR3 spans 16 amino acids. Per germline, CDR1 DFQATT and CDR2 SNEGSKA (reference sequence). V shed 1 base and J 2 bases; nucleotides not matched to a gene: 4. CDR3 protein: CSARGGTSGAYNEQFF. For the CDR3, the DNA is TGCAGTGCTAGAGGGGGGACTAGCGGAGCCTACAATGAGCAGTTCTTC.

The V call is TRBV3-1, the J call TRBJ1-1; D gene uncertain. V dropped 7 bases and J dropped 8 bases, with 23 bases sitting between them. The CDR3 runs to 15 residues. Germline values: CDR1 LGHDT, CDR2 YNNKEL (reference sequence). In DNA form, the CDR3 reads TGTGCCAGCAACCTCTCTCCCGGGCGAAGCTCCGAAGCTTTCTTT. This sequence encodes CASNLSPGRSSEAFF.

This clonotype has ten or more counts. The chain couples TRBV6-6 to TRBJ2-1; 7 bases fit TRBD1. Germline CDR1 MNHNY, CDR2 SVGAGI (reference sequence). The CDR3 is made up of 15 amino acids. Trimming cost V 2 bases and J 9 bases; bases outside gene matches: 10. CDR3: CASSYVGQHVGEQFF. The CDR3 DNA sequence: TGTGCCAGCAGTTACGTGGGACAGCACGTAGGTGAGCAGTTCTTC.

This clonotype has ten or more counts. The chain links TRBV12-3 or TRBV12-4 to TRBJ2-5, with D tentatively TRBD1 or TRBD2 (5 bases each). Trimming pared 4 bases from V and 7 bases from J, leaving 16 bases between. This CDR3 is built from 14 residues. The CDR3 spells CASSYRTHEGTQYF. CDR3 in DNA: TGTGCCAGCAGTTATCGGACACATGAGGGGACCCAGTACTTC.

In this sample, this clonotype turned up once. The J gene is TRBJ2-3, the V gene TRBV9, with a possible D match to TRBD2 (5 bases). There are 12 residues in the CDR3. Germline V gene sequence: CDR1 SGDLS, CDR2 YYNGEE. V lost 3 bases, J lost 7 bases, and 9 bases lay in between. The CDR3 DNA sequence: TGTGCCAGCAGCGAGTCGGGGAATACGCAGTATTTT. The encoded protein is CASSESGNTQYF. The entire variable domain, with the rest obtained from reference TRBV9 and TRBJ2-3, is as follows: DSGVTQTPKHLITATGQRVTLRCSPRSGDLSVYWYQQSLDQGLQFLIQYYNGEERAKGNILERFSAQQFPDLHSELNLSSLELGDSALYFCASSESGNTQYFGPGTRLTVL.

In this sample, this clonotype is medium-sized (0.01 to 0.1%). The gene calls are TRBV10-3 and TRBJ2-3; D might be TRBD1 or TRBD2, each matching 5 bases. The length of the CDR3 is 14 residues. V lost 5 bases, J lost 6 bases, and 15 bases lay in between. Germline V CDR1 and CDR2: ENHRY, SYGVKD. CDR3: CAISKAGLADTQYF. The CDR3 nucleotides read TGTGCCATCAGTAAAGCAGGGTTAGCGGATACGCAGTATTTT.

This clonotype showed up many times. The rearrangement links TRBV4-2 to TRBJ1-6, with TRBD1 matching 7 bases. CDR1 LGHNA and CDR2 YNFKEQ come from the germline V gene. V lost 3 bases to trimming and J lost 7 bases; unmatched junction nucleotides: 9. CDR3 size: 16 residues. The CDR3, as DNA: TGTGCCAGCAGCCAGGATAGGACAGGAGGGAATTCACCCCTCCACTTT. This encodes CASSQDRTGGNSPLHF.

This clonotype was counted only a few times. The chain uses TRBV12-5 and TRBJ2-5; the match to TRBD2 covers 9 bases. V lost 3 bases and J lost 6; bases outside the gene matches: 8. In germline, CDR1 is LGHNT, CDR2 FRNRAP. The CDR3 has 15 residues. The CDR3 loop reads CASGFWAGGLQTQYF. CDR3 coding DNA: TGTGCTAGTGGTTTCTGGGCGGGGGGGCTGCAGACCCAGTACTTC.

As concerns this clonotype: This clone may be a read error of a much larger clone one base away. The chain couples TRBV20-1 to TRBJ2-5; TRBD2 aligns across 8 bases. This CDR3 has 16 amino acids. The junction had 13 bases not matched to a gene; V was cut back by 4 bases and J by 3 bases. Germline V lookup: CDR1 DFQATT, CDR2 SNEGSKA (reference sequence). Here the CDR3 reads CSAIQASGGAKETQYF. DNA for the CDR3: TGCAGTGCTATTCAGGCGAGCGGGGGTGCCAAAGAGACCCAGTACTTC.

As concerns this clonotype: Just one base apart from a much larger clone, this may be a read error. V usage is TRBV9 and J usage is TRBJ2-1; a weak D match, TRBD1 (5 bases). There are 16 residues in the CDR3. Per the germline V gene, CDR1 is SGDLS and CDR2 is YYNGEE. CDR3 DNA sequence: TGTGCCAGCAGCGCAGGGATTCCGAGCTCCTACAATGCGCAGTTCTTC. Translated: CASSAGIPSSYNAQFF.

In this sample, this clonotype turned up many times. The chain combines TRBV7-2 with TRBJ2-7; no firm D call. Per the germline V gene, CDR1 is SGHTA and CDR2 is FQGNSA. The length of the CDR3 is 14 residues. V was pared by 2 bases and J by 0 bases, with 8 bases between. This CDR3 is CASSLQSGSYEQYF. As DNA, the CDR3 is TGTGCCAGCAGCTTACAATCCGGCTCCTACGAGCAGTACTTC.

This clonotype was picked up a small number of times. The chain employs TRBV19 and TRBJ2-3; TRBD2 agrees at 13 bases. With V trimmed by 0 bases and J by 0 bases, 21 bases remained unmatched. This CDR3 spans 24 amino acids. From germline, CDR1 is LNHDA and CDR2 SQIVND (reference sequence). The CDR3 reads CASSIDQVSVFGLAGDWSTDTQYF. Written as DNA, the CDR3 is TGTGCCAGTAGTATAGATCAGGTTTCCGTCTTCGGACTAGCGGGAGATTGGAGCACAGATACGCAGTATTTT. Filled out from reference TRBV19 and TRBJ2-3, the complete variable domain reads DGGITQSPKYLFRKEGQNVTLSCEQNLNHDAMYWYRQDPGQGLRLIYYSQIVNDFQKGDIAEGYSVSREKKESFPLTVTSAQKNPTAFYLCASSIDQVSVFGLAGDWSTDTQYFGPGTRLTVL.